One and the same sample provided the 20 T cell receptor beta chains below, sequenced in a study of PD-1 blockade in classical Hodgkin lymphoma. The time point was: newly diagnosed, previously untreated cHL patient sample. Thawed PBMCs supplied CD8+ T cells via magnetic negative selection. Method: immunoSEQ multiplex PCR; TCRdb's copy keeps in-frame clones and lacks some. The table lists approximately 10,000 clones, around 86% of them singletons, with about 15% in the top ten. Sample: CD8+ T cells from blood. These TCRs come from a human donor with classical Hodgkin lymphoma.

The genes are TRBV2 and TRBJ1-5, with unresolved D. The V end lost 0 bases, the J end lost 2 bases, and 8 bases lay between the germline ends. The CDR3 totals 15 residues. The V gene's germline CDR1 is SNHLY and CDR2 FYNNEI. This CDR3 reads CASSEAGFRNQPQHF. The CDR3, as DNA: TGTGCCAGCAGTGAAGCAGGATTTCGCAATCAGCCCCAGCATTTT.

The chain couples TRBV27 to TRBJ1-1; D unresolved. Trimming removed 0 bases at V and 0 bases at J, with 8 bases between. The CDR3 has 15 residues. In germline, CDR1 is MNHEY, CDR2 SMNVEV (reference sequence). The CDR3 coding sequence is TGTGCCAGCAGTTTATCACTTCTGATGAACACTGAAGCTTTCTTT. The encoded protein is CASSLSLLMNTEAFF.

V and J are TRBV6-4 and TRBJ1-3; D gene unclear. V shed 8 bases and J shed 0 bases, with 14 bases lying between them. Germline V gene sequence: CDR1 MRHNA, CDR2 SNTAGT. The CDR3 spans 15 residues. The CDR3: CASAAVAGSGNTIYF. The CDR3 nucleotides are TGTGCCAGCGCAGCGGTGGCGGGCTCTGGAAACACCATATATTTT.

The V call is TRBV27, the J call TRBJ1-2, with a weak D call TRBD1 (6 bases). V was clipped by 6 bases and J by 3 bases, with 23 bases between them. Germline CDR1 MNHEY, CDR2 SMNVEV (reference sequence). This CDR3 has 17 amino acids. The DNA of the CDR3 is TGTGCCAGCAGGGAAGGACAGTATTGGGGATCTGACTATGGCTACACCTTC. Its translation: CASREGQYWGSDYGYTF.

This clone has a handful of counts. J is TRBJ2-3 and V is TRBV5-4, with 10 positions matching TRBD1. The CDR3 consists of 17 residues. The germline CDR1 and CDR2 sequences are SGHNT and YYREEE (reference sequence). The ends lost 3 bases at V and 5 bases at J; junction bases unmatched: 12. CDR3: CASSSPDRGWMRDTQYF. The CDR3 DNA reads TGTGCCAGCAGCTCCCCGGACAGGGGGTGGATGAGAGATACGCAGTATTTT.

CDR3 loop: CASSDREEVNEQFF. CDR3 nucleotides: TGTGCCAGCAGTGACCGGGAAGAGGTAAATGAGCAGTTCTTC. V is TRBV6-1 and J is TRBJ2-1; D is possibly TRBD2 (5 bases). Germline V CDR1 and CDR2: MNHNS, SASEGT. V was cut by 3 bases and J by 7 bases, with 13 bases left in between. There are 14 residues in the CDR3.

The chain is built from TRBV7-9 and TRBJ2-5; TRBD1 agrees at 8 bases. The CDR3 contains 14 residues. Germline V lookup: CDR1 SEHNR, CDR2 FQNEAQ (reference sequence). The junction had 2 bases not matched to a gene; V was cut back by 4 bases and J by 1 base. In nucleotides, the CDR3 is TGTGCCAGCAGCTGGACAGGGCCCCAAGAGACCCAGTACTTC. Amino acids: CASSWTGPQETQYF.

V is TRBV4-3 and J is TRBJ2-7; D might be TRBD1 or TRBD2, each matching 5 bases. The germline V gene has CDR1 LGHNA and CDR2 YSLEER. V was pared by 2 bases and J by 1 base, with 21 bases between. The CDR3 loop spans 18 amino acids. The CDR3 spells CASSQTPSGTVQSYEQYF. The CDR3 nucleotides are TGCGCCAGCAGCCAAACACCTTCTGGGACGGTCCAGTCCTACGAGCAGTACTTC.

The genes are TRBV9 and TRBJ2-5, with 8 positions matching TRBD1. The CDR3 contains 15 residues. CDR1 is SGDLS, CDR2 YYNGEE, per germline. The ends lost 3 bases at V and 5 bases at J; junction bases unmatched: 9. The CDR3 loop reads CASSARTGFFETQYF. CDR3 nucleotide sequence: TGTGCCAGCAGCGCACGGACAGGGTTTTTTGAGACCCAGTACTTC.

CDR3 DNA: TGCGCCAGCAGCCAAAACTCCGGGACAGGAGCCTACGAGCAGTACTTC. It yields the protein CASSQNSGTGAYEQYF. V gene TRBV4-3 combines with J gene TRBJ2-7; TRBD1 matches at 8 bases. From germline, CDR1 is LGHNA and CDR2 YSLEER. V gave up 2 bases and J gave up 2 bases; unmatched junction bases: 8. The CDR3 spans 16 residues.

This sequence joins TRBV5-5 and TRBJ2-7; D may be TRBD2 (6 bases). The CDR3 is 14 amino acids. Germline CDR1 SGHKS, CDR2 YYEKEE (reference sequence). Trimming took off 5 bases at V and 6 bases at J, with 18 bases between the two ends. As DNA, the CDR3 is TGTGCCAGCAGATCTAGCGCCAACCCCTCCGAGCAGTACTTC. Its protein is CASRSSANPSEQYF.

J is TRBJ2-2 and V is TRBV7-9, with D unclear. The ends were cut back, 5 bases at V and 0 bases at J, with 16 bases in the middle. The CDR3 is made up of 17 amino acids. CDR1 SEHNR and CDR2 FQNEAQ come from the germline V gene (reference sequence). The chain's CDR3 is CASSTPTWAANTGELFF. DNA for the CDR3: TGTGCCAGCAGCACACCTACATGGGCCGCGAACACCGGGGAGCTGTTTTTT.

The chain is built from TRBV5-5 and TRBJ1-1; D is ambiguous. Per the germline V gene, CDR1 is SGHKS and CDR2 is YYEKEE (reference sequence). There are 14 residues in the CDR3. V lost 1 base, J lost 2 bases, and 9 bases lay in between. The CDR3 sequence: CASSLYPVNTEAFF. The DNA of the CDR3 is TGTGCCAGCAGCTTGTATCCAGTTAACACTGAAGCTTTCTTT.

The V gene is TRBV29-1, the J gene TRBJ2-7; 8 positions agree with TRBD1. Per germline, CDR1 SQVTM and CDR2 ANQGSEA. This CDR3 spans 18 amino acids. V was pared by 1 base and J by 5 bases, with 19 bases of the junction left unmatched. DNA of the CDR3: TGCAGCGTTGAAGGCTTTACGGCCCCGAGACAGGGGCGCAACGAGCAGTACTTC. It specifies CSVEGFTAPRQGRNEQYF.

The chain uses TRBV25-1 and TRBJ1-2; TRBD1 aligns across 7 bases. The CDR3 sequence is 15 residues long. V shed 3 bases, J shed 5 bases, and the junction held 9 bases outside the gene matches. CDR1 MGHDK and CDR2 SYGVNS come from the germline V gene. CDR3 loop: CASSDLQGRGYGYTF. The CDR3, as DNA: TGTGCCAGCAGTGATTTACAGGGGAGGGGTTATGGCTACACCTTC.

V and J are TRBV7-8 and TRBJ2-2; D remains unclear. CDR1 and CDR2 from the germline V gene are SGHVS and FQNEAQ. Deletions cut 1 base from V and 9 bases from J, with 3 bases between. This CDR3 is 11 amino acids long. CDR3 bases: TGTGCCAGCAGCTTAGGCCGGGAGCTGTTTTTT. The encoded protein is CASSLGRELFF. Full variable domain (rest looked up from reference TRBV7-8 and TRBJ2-2): GAGVSQSPRYKVAKRGQDVALRCDPISGHVSLFWYQQALGQGPEFLTYFQNEAQLDKSGLPSDRFFAERPEGSVSTLKIQRTQQEDSAVYLCASSLGRELFFGEGSRLTVL.

This clone was seen a single time. This sequence joins TRBV2 and TRBJ2-3; the match to TRBD2 covers 11 bases. The length of the CDR3 is 16 residues. With 9 bases clipped from V and 2 bases from J, the junction kept 10 bases outside the gene matches. CDR1 is SNHLY, CDR2 FYNNEI, per germline. The DNA of the CDR3 is TGTGCCAGAGGGACTAGCGGCCGGCCATTCACAGATACGCAGTATTTT. Translating it yields CARGTSGRPFTDTQYF.

V and J are TRBV4-1 and TRBJ1-2, with TRBD1 matching 7 bases. The CDR3 totals 15 residues. Germline V gene lookup returns CDR1 MGHRA and CDR2 YSYEKL. V lost 1 base, J lost 8 bases, and 10 bases stayed unmatched. CDR3 sequence: CASSQASATGRGYTF. The CDR3 DNA is TGCGCCAGCAGCCAAGCCTCGGCGACAGGGCGGGGCTACACCTTC.

This clone was detected once. This chain joins TRBV7-3 and TRBJ2-3; TRBD1 agrees at 7 bases. The length of the CDR3 is 15 residues. J lost 0 bases, V lost 4 bases, and 4 bases had no gene match. CDR1 is SGHTA, CDR2 FQGTGA, per germline. The CDR3 here is CASSSTGASTDTQYF. CDR3 bases: TGTGCCAGCAGCTCAACAGGGGCTAGCACAGATACGCAGTATTTT.

The chain is built from TRBV28 and TRBJ1-3; D unclear. The ends were cut back, 1 base at V and 0 bases at J, with 7 bases in the middle. CDR1 is MDHEN, CDR2 SYDVKM, per germline. The CDR3 covers 15 residues. This CDR3 reads CASSLFLGSGNTIYF. The CDR3 DNA is TGTGCCAGCAGTTTATTTTTGGGCTCTGGAAACACCATATATTTT.